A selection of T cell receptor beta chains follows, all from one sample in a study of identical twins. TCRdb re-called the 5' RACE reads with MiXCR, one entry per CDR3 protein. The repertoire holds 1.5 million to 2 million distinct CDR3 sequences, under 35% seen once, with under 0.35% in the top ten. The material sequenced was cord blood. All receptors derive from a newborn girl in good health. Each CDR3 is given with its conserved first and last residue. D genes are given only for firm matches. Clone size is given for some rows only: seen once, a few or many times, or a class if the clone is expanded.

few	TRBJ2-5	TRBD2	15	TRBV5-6	TGTGCCAGCAGCTTGTACGATAGCGGGAGGGAGACCCAGTACTTC	CASSLYDSGRETQYF
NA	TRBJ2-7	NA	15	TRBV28	TGTGCCAGCAGTTTGGGGTGGAGGGGGCGAGGCGAGCAGTACTTC	CASSLGWRGRGEQYF
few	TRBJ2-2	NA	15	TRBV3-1	TGTGCCAGCAGCCAAGGCCAACTGGGGAACGGGGAGCTGTTTTTT	CASSQGQLGNGELFF
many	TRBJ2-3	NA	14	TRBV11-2	TGTGCCAGCAGCTCCTCGGGGCCCACAGATACGCAGTATTTT	CASSSSGPTDTQYF
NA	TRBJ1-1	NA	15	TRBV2	TGTGCCGGCAGTGAACGGTTAGGAGATCGGACTGAAGCTTTCTTT	CAGSERLGDRTEAFF
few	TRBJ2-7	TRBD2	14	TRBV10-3	TGTGCCATGGGGTGGGGACTAGCATCCTACGAGCAGTACTTC	CAMGWGLASYEQYF
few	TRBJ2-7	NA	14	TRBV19	TGTGCCAGTAGTATCGGACTGCTGTCCTACGAGCAGTACTTC	CASSIGLLSYEQYF
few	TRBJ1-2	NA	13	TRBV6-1	TGTGCCAGCAGGACCGTTACAGGGAATGGCTACACCTTC	CASRTVTGNGYTF
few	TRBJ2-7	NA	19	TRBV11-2	TGTGCCAGCAGCCCATCGCACCGGATTGGACTAAAACCCCCCTACGAGCAGTACTTC	CASSPSHRIGLKPPYEQYF
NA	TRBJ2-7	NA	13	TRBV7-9	TGTGCCAGCAGCTTCAACAGCAACTACGAGCAGTACTTC	CASSFNSNYEQYF
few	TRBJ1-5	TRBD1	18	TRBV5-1	TGCGCCAGCAGCTTCCGGGACAGGGGACGCACACAAGGGCGGCCCCAGCATTTT	CASSFRDRGRTQGRPQHF
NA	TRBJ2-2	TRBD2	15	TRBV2	TGTGCCAGCAGGGGTACTAGCGAATGGGACGGGGAGCTGTTTTTT	CASRGTSEWDGELFF
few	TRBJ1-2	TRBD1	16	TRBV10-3	TGTGCCATCAGTGGTTCCCCGGGACAGGGGGCACAGGGCTACACCTTC	CAISGSPGQGAQGYTF
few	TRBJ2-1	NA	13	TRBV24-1	TGTGCCACCCGGAAGGAGGACGGCAATGAGCAGTTCTTC	CATRKEDGNEQFF
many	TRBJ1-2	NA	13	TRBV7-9	TGTGCCAGCAGCTTATTGGAGAGCTATGGCTACACCTTC	CASSLLESYGYTF
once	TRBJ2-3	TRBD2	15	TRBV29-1	TGCAGCGTCCGAGCGGGAGGGCCCTCAACAGATACGCAGTATTTT	CSVRAGGPSTDTQYF
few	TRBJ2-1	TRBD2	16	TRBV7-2	TGTGCCAGCAGCTTATTCCCCGGGACTAGCTCCTATGAGCAGTTCTTC	CASSLFPGTSSYEQFF
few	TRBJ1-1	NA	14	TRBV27	TGTGCCAGCAGTTCCGGGAGCGGGAACACTGAAGCTTTCTTT	CASSSGSGNTEAFF
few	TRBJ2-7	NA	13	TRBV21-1	TGTGCCAACATACTAGCGCCTCCGGGAGAGCAGTACTTC	CANILAPPGEQYF
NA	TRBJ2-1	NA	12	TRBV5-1	TGCGCCAGCAGCTTACGTAAAGAGACCCAGTTCTTC	CASSLRKETQFF
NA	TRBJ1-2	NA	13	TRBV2	TGTGCCAGCAGTGGGGCAGAAAGCTATGGCTACACCTTC	CASSGAESYGYTF
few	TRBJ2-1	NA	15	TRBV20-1	TGCAGTGCTAGAGATATTAGAACAGCCTACAATGAGCAGTTCTTC	CSARDIRTAYNEQFF
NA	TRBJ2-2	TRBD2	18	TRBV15	TGTGCCACCAGCAGAGATCGGCTAGCGGGGCTGAACACCGGGGAGCTGTTTTTT	CATSRDRLAGLNTGELFF
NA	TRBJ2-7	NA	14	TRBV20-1	TGCAGTGCTAGTACGTGGGAGGCCTACAATGAGCAGTACTTC	CSASTWEAYNEQYF
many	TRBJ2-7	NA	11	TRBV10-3	TGTGCCATCAGTGAGACCTACGAGCAGTACTTC	CAISETYEQYF
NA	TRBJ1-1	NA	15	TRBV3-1	TGTGCCAGCAGCCAAGATGGACAAGGATACACTGAAGCTTTCTTT	CASSQDGQGYTEAFF
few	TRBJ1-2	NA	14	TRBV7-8	TGTGCCAGCAGCCCTCAGACACCGACCTATGGCTACACCTTC	CASSPQTPTYGYTF
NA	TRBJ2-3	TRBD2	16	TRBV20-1	TGCAGCCCCAGAGCGGGGGGGCCAAGTCGGGCCGATACGCAGTATTTT	CSPRAGGPSRADTQYF
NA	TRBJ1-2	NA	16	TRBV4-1	TGCGCCAGCAGCAAAGAGGGACGCGCGACGAACTATGGCTACACCTTC	CASSKEGRATNYGYTF
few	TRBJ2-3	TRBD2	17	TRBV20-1	TGCAGTGCTAGAGATAGGCTAGCGGGAGCAATTACAGATACGCAGTATTTT	CSARDRLAGAITDTQYF
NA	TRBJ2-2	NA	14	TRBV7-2	TGTGCCAGCAGCTTAGTCCCTTTCACCGGGGGGCTGTTTTTT	CASSLVPFTGGLFF
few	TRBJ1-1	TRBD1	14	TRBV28	TGTGCCAGCAGTTTATGGACAGGGGGGGTTGAAGCTTTCTTT	CASSLWTGGVEAFF
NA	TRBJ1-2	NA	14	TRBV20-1	TGCAGTGCTAGCTCCGGCCGAGCTAACTATGGCTACACCTTC	CSASSGRANYGYTF
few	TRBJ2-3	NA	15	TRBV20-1	TGCAGTGTCAGCAGGGCCTTGGACCAAATAGATACGCAGTATTTT	CSVSRALDQIDTQYF
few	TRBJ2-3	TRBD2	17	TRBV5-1	TGCGCCAGCAGCTTTCGTCCTAGCGGGAGGGGCACAGATACGCAGTATTTT	CASSFRPSGRGTDTQYF
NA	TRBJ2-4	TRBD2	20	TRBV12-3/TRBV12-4	TGTGCCAGCAGTTTAGCGAGACTAGCGGGAGGGAGGGGCGGCAAAAACATTCAGTACTTC	CASSLARLAGGRGGKNIQYF
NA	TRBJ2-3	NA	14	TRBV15	TGTGCCACCAGCAGAGTAGACAGCACAGATACGCAGTATTTT	CATSRVDSTDTQYF
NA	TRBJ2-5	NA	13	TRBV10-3	TGTGCCATCAGTGGGACATCGACGAATGAGCAGTACTTC	CAISGTSTNEQYF
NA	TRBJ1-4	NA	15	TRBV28	TGTGCCAGCAGTTCAGGAGGGGCGGGGAATGAAAAACTGTTTTTT	CASSSGGAGNEKLFF
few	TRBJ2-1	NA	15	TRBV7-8	TGTGCCAGCAGCTTAGAGGCCGTGTCCTACAATGAGCAGTTCTTC	CASSLEAVSYNEQFF
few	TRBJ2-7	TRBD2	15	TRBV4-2	TGTGCCAGCAGCCAAGTAGCGGGAGGGCCTAACGAGCAGTACTTC	CASSQVAGGPNEQYF
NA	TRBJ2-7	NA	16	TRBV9	TGTGCCAGCAGCGCCGGCAGACGAACAAGGTCGTACGAGCAGTACTTC	CASSAGRRTRSYEQYF
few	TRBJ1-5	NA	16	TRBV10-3	TGTGCCATCAGTGAGTTTGGGAATATTGGGGATCAGCCCCAGCATTTT	CAISEFGNIGDQPQHF
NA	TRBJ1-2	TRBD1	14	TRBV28	TGTGCCAGCAGTCTACAGGGGTGGGTTGGCGGCTACACCTTC	CASSLQGWVGGYTF